One sample yielded the 20 T cell receptor beta chains listed below, sequenced in a study of lymphopenia after photon versus proton radiotherapy. The data were produced by immunoSEQ multiplex PCR, yet TCRdb's version contains in-frame clones alone and is incomplete. The sample yields about 45,000 clones, 85% seen once. The source was peripheral blood, collected from a patient treated with photon-based radiotherapy. The receptors originated from a middle-aged man with gastric cancer.

This chain joins TRBV4-1 and TRBJ2-7; 7 bases agree with TRBD1. Germline CDR1 reads MGHRA; CDR2 reads YSYEKL. The CDR3 totals 17 residues. With V trimmed by 4 bases and J by 5 bases, 17 bases remained unmatched. CDR3 nucleotide sequence: TGCGCCAGCAGCCTATACCTCCAGGGGGTGGTTAACGACGAGCAGTACTTC. Amino acids: CASSLYLQGVVNDEQYF.

This chain connects TRBV27 to TRBJ2-7; the D is unclear. Trimming removed 0 bases at V and 6 bases at J, with 18 bases between. CDR1 MNHEY and CDR2 SMNVEV come from the germline V gene (reference sequence). This CDR3 has 16 residues. DNA for the CDR3: TGTGCCAGCAGTTTATCGATAGGGTCCGGACGGCGCGAGCAGTACTTC. It specifies CASSLSIGSGRREQYF.

The chain is built from TRBV30 and TRBJ2-7; tentative D call: TRBD1 (6 bases). This CDR3 spans 15 amino acids. V lost 2 bases and J 2 bases, leaving 16 bases between the germline ends. Germline lookup yields CDR1 GTSNPN and CDR2 SVGIG (reference sequence). The CDR3 coding sequence is TGTGCCTGGAGTCCGGGACATCTTGTTACCTACGAGCAGTACTTC. It encodes CAWSPGHLVTYEQYF. Together with reference TRBV30 and TRBJ2-7, the CDR3 gives the full variable domain: SQTIHQWPATLVQPVGSPLSLECTVEGTSNPNLYWYRQAAGRGLQLLFYSVGIGQISSEVPQNLSASRPQDRQFILSSKKLLLSDSGFYLCAWSPGHLVTYEQYFGPGTRLTVT.

CDR3 in amino acids: CASRPWGRANTEAFF. DNA for the CDR3: TGTGCCAGTAGGCCTTGGGGAAGGGCGAACACTGAAGCTTTCTTT. This rearrangement joins TRBV19 to TRBJ1-1; D uncertain. V gave up 6 bases and J gave up 1 base, with 15 bases separating them. CDR3 size: 15 residues. Per the germline V gene, CDR1 is LNHDA and CDR2 is SQIVND (reference sequence).

The rearrangement links TRBV13 to TRBJ2-2; 10 positions match TRBD2. The CDR3 is made up of 20 amino acids. The V gene end was trimmed by 1 base and the J gene end by 7 bases; junction bases not matched to a gene: 18. Germline CDR1 reads PRHDT; CDR2 reads FYEKMQ (reference sequence). CDR3 nucleotides: TGTGCCAGCAGCTTAGCGGCCCGTGGCAGCGGGGGGGCTTGGAGCGGGGAGCTGTTTTTT. Residues: CASSLAARGSGGAWSGELFF.

This chain connects TRBV6-5 to TRBJ1-2, with D possibly matching TRBD1 (5 bases). CDR1 is MNHEY and CDR2 is SVGAGI in the germline V gene. V lost 8 bases and J 8 bases, leaving 12 bases between the germline ends. This CDR3 region has 11 residues. Here the CDR3 DNA reads TGTGCCAGCGGGGGGATGGAAGGCTACACCTTC. Residues: CASGGMEGYTF.

The chain couples TRBV7-2 to TRBJ2-5; tentatively, D is TRBD1 (6 bases). V dropped 4 bases and J dropped 5 bases, with 14 bases sitting between them. CDR3 length: 14 amino acids. Germline CDR1 and CDR2: SGHTA and FQGNSA. CDR3 protein: CASSWQGPGETQYF. CDR3 in DNA: TGTGCCAGCAGCTGGCAGGGGCCGGGGGAGACCCAGTACTTC.

This chain joins TRBV7-9 and TRBJ1-4; D unresolved. V lost 2 bases and J lost 6, with 16 bases in between. In germline, CDR1 is SEHNR, CDR2 FQNEAQ (reference sequence). This CDR3 has 16 amino acids. This CDR3 is CASSLILTGSDEKLFF. Here the CDR3 DNA reads TGTGCCAGCAGCTTAATCCTGACGGGCTCCGATGAAAAACTGTTTTTT.

The genes are TRBV6-6 and TRBJ2-1; 14 positions agree with TRBD2. The trim removed 7 bases at V and 4 bases at J, leaving 6 bases unmatched. Germline lookup yields CDR1 MNHNY and CDR2 SVGAGI (reference sequence). The CDR3 runs 16 residues. The CDR3 is CASTPTSGGGYNEQFF. DNA for the CDR3: TGTGCCAGCACCCCGACTAGCGGGGGGGGTTACAATGAGCAGTTCTTC.

The DNA of the CDR3 is TGTGCCAGCATGGGGGACAGGAACACCGGGGAGCTGTTTTTT. Translation: CASMGDRNTGELFF. The chain employs TRBV2 and TRBJ2-2, with TRBD1 identical over 7 bases. CDR1 SNHLY and CDR2 FYNNEI come from the germline V gene. Trimming at V came to 7 bases and at J to 1 base, leaving 3 bases not matched to a gene. The CDR3 sequence is 14 residues long. The whole variable domain, remainder taken from reference TRBV2 and TRBJ2-2, is EPEVTQTPSHQVTQMGQEVILRCVPISNHLYFYWYRQILGQKVEFLVSFYNNEISEKSEIFDDQFSVERPDGSNFTLKIRSTKLEDSAMYFCASMGDRNTGELFFGEGSRLTVL.

The rearrangement links TRBV25-1 to TRBJ1-1; D gene uncertain. With 5 bases removed from V and 2 bases from J, the gap between germline ends came to 9 bases. CDR3 size: 13 residues. The germline gives CDR1 MGHDK, CDR2 SYGVNS. This CDR3 reads CASSRAVNTEAFF. CDR3 nucleotide sequence: TGTGCCAGCAGTCGGGCGGTCAACACTGAAGCTTTCTTT.

The V call is TRBV7-3, the J call TRBJ2-5, with D uncertain. The CDR3 has 14 residues. CDR1 and CDR2 (germline): SGHTA, FQGTGA. The ends were cut back, 5 bases at V and 0 bases at J, with 10 bases in the middle. The CDR3: CASSPGRNQETQYF. The CDR3 DNA is TGTGCCAGCAGCCCCGGACGCAACCAAGAGACCCAGTACTTC.

The chain recombines TRBV13 with TRBJ2-7; D ambiguous. Germline V gene lookup returns CDR1 PRHDT and CDR2 FYEKMQ (reference sequence). Trimming left V 5 bases short and J 3 bases short, with 5 bases between. This CDR3 contains 11 residues. This chain's CDR3 is CASSHYYEQYF. CDR3 coding DNA: TGTGCCAGCAGCCATTACTACGAGCAGTACTTC.

This chain uses TRBV7-7 with TRBJ2-2; 8 bases are a match to TRBD1. This CDR3 is built from 16 residues. CDR1 is SSHAT and CDR2 is FNYEAQ in the germline V gene (reference sequence). Trimming cost V 4 bases and J 2 bases; bases outside gene matches: 6. The CDR3 loop is CASSSGQGENTGELFF. CDR3 bases: TGTGCCAGCAGCTCAGGACAGGGCGAAAACACCGGGGAGCTGTTTTTT.

This chain's CDR3 is CASSPRAGGYEQYF. Here the CDR3 DNA reads TGTGCCAGCAGCCCTCGGGCGGGAGGCTACGAGCAGTACTTC. This rearrangement joins TRBV13 to TRBJ2-7, with 8 bases that match TRBD2. The V gene end was trimmed by 5 bases and the J gene end by 3 bases; junction bases not matched to a gene: 6. Germline lookup yields CDR1 PRHDT and CDR2 FYEKMQ (reference sequence). This CDR3 has 14 amino acids.

This chain connects TRBV6-1 to TRBJ1-4, with D tentatively TRBD1 (5 bases). The CDR3 has 14 amino acids. CDR1 MNHNS and CDR2 SASEGT come from the germline V gene. V lost 6 bases and J lost 5, with 13 bases in between. CDR3 region: CASRKGPDNEKLFF. CDR3 nucleotides: TGTGCCAGCAGAAAGGGACCGGACAATGAAAAACTGTTTTTT.

J is TRBJ1-1 and V is TRBV19, with D uncertain. Germline V gene lookup returns CDR1 LNHDA and CDR2 SQIVND (reference sequence). CDR3 size: 13 residues. Trimming pared 5 bases from V and 0 bases from J, leaving 7 bases between. The chain's CDR3 is CASSAGLNTEAFF. Written as DNA, the CDR3 is TGTGCCAGTAGTGCAGGTCTGAACACTGAAGCTTTCTTT.

The rearrangement uses TRBV5-8 and TRBJ2-1; 8 bases match TRBD1. Germline CDR1 is SGHTS and CDR2 is YDEGEE. The CDR3 runs 15 residues. Losses at the gene ends were 4 bases for V and 2 bases for J; bases not matched to a gene: 5. The CDR3 loop reads CASSRRDRPYNEQFF. CDR3 nucleotides: TGTGCCAGCAGCCGAAGGGACAGGCCCTACAATGAGCAGTTCTTC.

The V call is TRBV11-3, the J call TRBJ1-5, with D tentatively TRBD1 (6 bases). The CDR3 consists of 16 residues. Germline loops: CDR1 SGHNT, CDR2 YENEEA. V lost 5 bases and J lost 2, with 16 bases in between. Written as DNA, the CDR3 is TGTGCCAGCAGCAGTTTGGGGACAACCCGCAATCAGCCCCAGCATTTT. Amino acids: CASSSLGTTRNQPQHF.

This chain joins TRBV30 and TRBJ2-7; D ambiguous. Trimming shortened V by 4 bases and J by 4 bases, and 14 bases separated the two germline ends. The CDR3 has 13 residues. CDR1 and CDR2 from the germline V gene are GTSNPN and SVGIG (reference sequence). The CDR3 nucleotides read TGTGCCTGGAATTGGTGGGTAATGTACGAGCAGTACTTC. As protein: CAWNWWVMYEQYF.